This T cell receptor (beta chain) was documented in a study of blood T cells in healthy people across ages. V was trimmed by 4 bases and J by 7 bases, leaving 17 bases between them. CDR1 and CDR2 (germline): LGHNA, YSLEER. This CDR3 has 14 amino acids. It was with a sample-barcoded 5' primer and a J-beta primer mix that a second PCR of about 6 to 12 cycles was run. In TCRdb, the 5' RACE reads were re-called with MiXCR into one record per CDR3 protein. The table records about 780,000 distinct CDR3 sequences, about half of them present only once. This TCR was recovered from a man aged 80 or over in good health. The chain has TRBV4-3 and TRBJ2-7; the D gene is possibly TRBD2 (7 bases). The sample was blood. The CDR3 DNA reads TGCGCCAGCAGCCGGAATCACAGGGACTATGAGCAGTACTTC. It yields the protein CASSRNHRDYEQYF.